This T cell receptor (beta chain) was identified in a study of OX40 agonist ivuxolimab in advanced cancers. Study background: While on treatment, patients had intravenous ivuxolimab at 0.01 to 10 mg/kg every 2 weeks.

TCRdb keeps only in-frame clones here, not all; method: immunoSEQ multiplex PCR. Counted here are fewer than 85,000 clones, approximately 83% occurring once; the ten biggest clones make up approximately 0.73%. Trimming cost V 0 bases and J 7 bases, with 7 bases left between them. Germline loops: CDR1 KGHSH, CDR2 LQKENI. The CDR3 sequence is 13 residues long. The V call is TRBV18, the J call TRBJ2-1; the D is unclear. The starting material was CD4+ or CD8+ T cells sorted from blood, obtained in a trial of the OX40 agonist ivuxolimab. The source is an adult with an advanced solid tumor such as melanoma, head and neck, liver or kidney cancer. Written as DNA, the CDR3 is TGTGCCAGCTCACCACCGAGCCTTAATGAGCAGTTCTTC. This encodes CASSPPSLNEQFF.